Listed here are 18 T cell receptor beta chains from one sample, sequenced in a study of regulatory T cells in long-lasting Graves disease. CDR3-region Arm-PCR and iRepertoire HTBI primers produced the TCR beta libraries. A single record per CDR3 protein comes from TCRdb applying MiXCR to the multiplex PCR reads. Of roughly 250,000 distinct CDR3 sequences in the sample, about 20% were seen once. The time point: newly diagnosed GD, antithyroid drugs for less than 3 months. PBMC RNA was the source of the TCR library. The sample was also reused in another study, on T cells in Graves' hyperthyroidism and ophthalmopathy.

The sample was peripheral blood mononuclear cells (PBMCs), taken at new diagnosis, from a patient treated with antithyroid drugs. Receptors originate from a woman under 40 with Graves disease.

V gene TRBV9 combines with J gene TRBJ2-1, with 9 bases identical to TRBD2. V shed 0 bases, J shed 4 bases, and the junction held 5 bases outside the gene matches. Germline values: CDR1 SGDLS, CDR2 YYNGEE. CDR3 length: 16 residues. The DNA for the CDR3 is TGTGCCAGCAGCGTAGGAGGCGGGGGGGTTTACAATGAGCAGTTCTTC. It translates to CASSVGGGGVYNEQFF.

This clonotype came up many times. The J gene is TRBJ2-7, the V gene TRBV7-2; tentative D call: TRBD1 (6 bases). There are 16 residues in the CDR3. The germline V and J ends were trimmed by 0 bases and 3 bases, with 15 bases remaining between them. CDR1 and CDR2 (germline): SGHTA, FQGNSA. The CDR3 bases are TGTGCCAGCAGCTTAGCGATGTCGGGACAAGGCTACGAGCAGTACTTC. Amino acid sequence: CASSLAMSGQGYEQYF. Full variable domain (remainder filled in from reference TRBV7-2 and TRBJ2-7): GAGVSQSPSNKVTEKGKDVELRCDPISGHTALYWYRQSLGQGLEFLIYFQGNSAPDKSGLPSDRFSAERTGGSVSTLTIQRTQQEDSAVYLCASSLAMSGQGYEQYFGPGTRLTVT.

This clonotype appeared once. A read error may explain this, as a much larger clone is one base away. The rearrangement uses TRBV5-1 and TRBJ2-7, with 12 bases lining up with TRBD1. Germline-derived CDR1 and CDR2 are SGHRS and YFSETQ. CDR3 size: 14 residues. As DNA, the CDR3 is TGCGCCAGCAACCGGGGACAGGGGGCCTACGAGCGGTACTTC. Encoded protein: CASNRGQGAYERYF.

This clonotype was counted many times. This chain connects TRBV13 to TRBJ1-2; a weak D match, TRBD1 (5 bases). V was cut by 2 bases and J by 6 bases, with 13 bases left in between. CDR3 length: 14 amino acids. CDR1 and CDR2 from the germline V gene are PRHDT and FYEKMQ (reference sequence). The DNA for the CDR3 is TGTGCCAGCAGCTTACCAGGGAGGGTCGATGGCTACACCTTC. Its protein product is CASSLPGRVDGYTF.

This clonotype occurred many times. This CDR3 reads CASGGADSPLHF. The DNA for the CDR3 is TGTGCCAGCGGCGGAGCGGATTCACCCCTCCACTTT. This chain uses TRBV11-1 with TRBJ1-6; D ambiguous. In germline, CDR1 is SGHAT, CDR2 FQDESV (reference sequence). CDR3 length equals 12 residues. V was cut by 8 bases and J by 8 bases, with 10 bases left in between.

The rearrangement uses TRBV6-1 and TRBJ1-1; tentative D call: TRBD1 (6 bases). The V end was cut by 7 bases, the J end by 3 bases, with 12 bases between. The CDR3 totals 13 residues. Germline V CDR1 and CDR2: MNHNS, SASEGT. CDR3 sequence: CASTKQGDTEAFF. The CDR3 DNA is TGTGCCAGCACCAAACAGGGAGACACTGAAGCTTTCTTT.

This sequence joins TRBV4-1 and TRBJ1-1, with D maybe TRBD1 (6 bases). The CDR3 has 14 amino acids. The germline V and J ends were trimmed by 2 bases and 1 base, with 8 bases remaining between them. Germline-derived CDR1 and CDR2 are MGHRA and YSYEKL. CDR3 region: CASSQRGSNTEAFF. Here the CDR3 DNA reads TGCGCCAGCAGCCAAAGGGGGTCGAACACTGAAGCTTTCTTT.

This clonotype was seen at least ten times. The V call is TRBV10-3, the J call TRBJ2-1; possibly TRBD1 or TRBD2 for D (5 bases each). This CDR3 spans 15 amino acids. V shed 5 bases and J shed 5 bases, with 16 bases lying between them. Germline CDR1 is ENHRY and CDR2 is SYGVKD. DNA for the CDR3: TGTGCCATCAGTACCGGGACCCGAGCCAACAATGAGCAGTTCTTC. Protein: CAISTGTRANNEQFF.

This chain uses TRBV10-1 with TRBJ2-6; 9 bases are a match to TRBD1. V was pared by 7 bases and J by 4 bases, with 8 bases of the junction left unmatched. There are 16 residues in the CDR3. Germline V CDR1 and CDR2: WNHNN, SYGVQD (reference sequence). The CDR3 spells CASNYRGLTGANVLTF. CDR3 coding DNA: TGCGCCAGCAATTACAGGGGGCTAACCGGGGCCAACGTCCTGACTTTC.

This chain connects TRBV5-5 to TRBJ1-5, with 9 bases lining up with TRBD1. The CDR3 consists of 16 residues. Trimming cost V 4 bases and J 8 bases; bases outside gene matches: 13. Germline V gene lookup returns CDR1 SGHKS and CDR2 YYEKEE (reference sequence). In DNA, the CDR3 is TGTGCCAGCAGCGGCGGGACAGGGCACACAAGGGAGCCCCAGCATTTT. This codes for CASSGGTGHTREPQHF.

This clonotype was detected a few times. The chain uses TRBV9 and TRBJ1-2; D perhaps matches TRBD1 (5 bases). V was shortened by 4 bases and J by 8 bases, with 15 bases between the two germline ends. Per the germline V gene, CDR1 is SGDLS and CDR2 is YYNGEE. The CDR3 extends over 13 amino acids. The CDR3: CASSLGGVGGYTF. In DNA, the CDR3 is TGTGCCAGCAGCCTCGGGGGGGTAGGGGGCTACACCTTC.

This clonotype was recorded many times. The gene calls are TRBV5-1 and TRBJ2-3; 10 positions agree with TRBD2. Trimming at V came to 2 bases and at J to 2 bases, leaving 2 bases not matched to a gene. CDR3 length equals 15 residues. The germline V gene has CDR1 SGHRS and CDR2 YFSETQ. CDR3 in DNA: TGCGCCAGCAGCTTACTAGCGGGGCTCACAGATACGCAGTATTTT. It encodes CASSLLAGLTDTQYF.

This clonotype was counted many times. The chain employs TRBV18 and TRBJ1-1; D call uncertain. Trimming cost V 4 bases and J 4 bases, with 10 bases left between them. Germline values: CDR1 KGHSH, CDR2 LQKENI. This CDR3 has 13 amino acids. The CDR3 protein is CASSQSGLTEAFF. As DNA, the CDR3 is TGTGCCAGCTCACAGTCCGGCCTCACTGAAGCTTTCTTT.

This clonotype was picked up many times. The CDR3 here is CASSYLQGAGEQFF. The CDR3 DNA reads as TGTGCCAGCAGCTACCTACAGGGGGCCGGAGAGCAGTTCTTC. This chain joins TRBV11-2 and TRBJ2-1; 9 bases align to TRBD1. The V gene end was trimmed by 4 bases and the J gene end by 10 bases; junction bases not matched to a gene: 8. Looked up from germline, CDR1 is SGHAT and CDR2 is FQNNGV. The CDR3 totals 14 residues.

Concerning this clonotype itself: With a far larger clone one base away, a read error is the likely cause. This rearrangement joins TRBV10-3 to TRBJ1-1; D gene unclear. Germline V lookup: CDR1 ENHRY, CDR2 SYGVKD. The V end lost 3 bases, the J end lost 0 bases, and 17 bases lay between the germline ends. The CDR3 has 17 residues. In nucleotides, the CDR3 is TGTGCCATCAGTGAAGGCGGCAGAGCGAACATGAACACTGAAGCTTTCTTT. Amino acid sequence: CAISEGGRANMNTEAFF.

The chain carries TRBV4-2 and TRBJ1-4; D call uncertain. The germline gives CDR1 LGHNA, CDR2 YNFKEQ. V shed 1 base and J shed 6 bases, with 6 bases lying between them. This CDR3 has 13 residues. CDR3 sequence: CASSQVGYEKLFF. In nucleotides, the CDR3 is TGTGCCAGCAGCCAAGTGGGGTATGAAAAACTGTTTTTT.

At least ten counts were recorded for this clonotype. The CDR3 reads CASRRTSGEETQYF. CDR3 coding DNA: TGTGCCAGCAGGCGGACTAGCGGGGAAGAGACCCAGTACTTC. The V gene is TRBV14, the J gene TRBJ2-5, with 12 bases identical to TRBD2. The CDR3 is 14 amino acids. Germline V lookup: CDR1 SGHDN, CDR2 FVKESK. Unmatched junction bases numbered 2, after V lost 6 bases and J lost 3 bases.

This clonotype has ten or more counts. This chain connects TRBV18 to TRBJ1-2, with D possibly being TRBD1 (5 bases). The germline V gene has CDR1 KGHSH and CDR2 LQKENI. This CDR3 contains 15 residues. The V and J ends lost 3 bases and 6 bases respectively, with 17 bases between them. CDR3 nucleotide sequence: TGTGCCAGCTCACCCTATCAGGAGGGGTATAATGGCTACACCTTC. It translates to CASSPYQEGYNGYTF. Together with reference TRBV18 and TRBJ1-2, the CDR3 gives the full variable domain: NAGVMQNPRHLVRRRGQEARLRCSPMKGHSHVYWYRQLPEEGLKFMVYLQKENIIDESGMPKERFSAEFPKEGPSILRIQQVVRGDSAAYFCASSPYQEGYNGYTFGSGTRLTVV.